What follows is one T cell receptor (beta chain) and its context. The entry originates in a study of OX40 agonist ivuxolimab in advanced cancers. Study background: Patients undergoing dose escalation presented with hepatocellular carcinoma, melanoma, renal cell or head and neck cancer.

A history of autoimmune disease or systemic immunosuppression excluded patients. The length of the CDR3 is 17 residues. Trimming took 5 bases from V and 5 from J; bases not matched to a gene: 13. Germline V gives CDR1 SGHVS, CDR2 FQNEAQ. TCRdb keeps only in-frame clones here, not all; method: immunoSEQ multiplex PCR. The sample includes about 37,000 clones, roughly four fifths of them seen just once. The receptor was derived from an adult with an advanced solid tumor such as melanoma, head and neck, liver or kidney cancer. Sequenced material: CD4+ or CD8+ T cells sorted from blood, taken in a trial of the OX40 agonist ivuxolimab. This chain links TRBV7-8 with TRBJ1-4; 8 bases line up with TRBD1. DNA of the CDR3: TGTGCCAGCAGCCCATCCGGTCAGGGGGCAGGGAATGAAAAACTGTTTTTT. Its translation: CASSPSGQGAGNEKLFF. Variable domain in full (rest from reference TRBV7-8 and TRBJ1-4): GAGVSQSPRYKVAKRGQDVALRCDPISGHVSLFWYQQALGQGPEFLTYFQNEAQLDKSGLPSDRFFAERPEGSVSTLKIQRTQQEDSAVYLCASSPSGQGAGNEKLFFGSGTQLSVL.